These T cell receptor beta chains were read from a single sample in a study of monozygotic twins with inflammatory bowel disease. TCRdb reanalyzed the 5' RACE reads, giving one entry per CDR3 protein sequence and no DNA. The sample includes approximately 340,000 distinct CDR3 sequences. Sequences were obtained from blood. These receptors came from a human donor with ulcerative colitis or Crohn's disease, or a healthy co-twin of an affected twin (not recorded which). Both conserved end residues are part of each CDR3. Fields, in order: J gene, V gene, CDR3 protein.

TRBJ1-5	TRBV27	CASSQGARKGQPQHF
TRBJ1-1	TRBV20-1	CSASHRQLNTEAFF
TRBJ1-1	TRBV7-2	CASSSYPGTGTEAFF
TRBJ2-4	TRBV30	CAWSAPPGLAKNIQYF
TRBJ2-1	TRBV19	CASSRDRGNRNEQFF
TRBJ2-2	TRBV7-9	CASTPRVGELFF
TRBJ1-1	TRBV11-2	CASSFRAVNTEAFF
TRBJ2-7	TRBV5-1	CASSFVQGVGEQYF
TRBJ2-5	TRBV28	CASRSGSSRETQYF
TRBJ2-2	TRBV5-1	CASAKDRGTGELFF
TRBJ1-3	TRBV7-2	CASSLAGVSGNTIYF
TRBJ2-3	TRBV24-1	CATRGSSGSTDTQYF
TRBJ1-2	TRBV4-1	CASSQEGHGYTF
TRBJ2-1	TRBV20-1	CSARQGETYNEQFF
TRBJ2-2	TRBV7-6	CASSFRLAGNTGELFF
TRBJ2-1	TRBV5-1	CASSPKGASLPYNEQFF
TRBJ1-1	TRBV29-1	CSVDRDRAYTEAFF
TRBJ1-2	TRBV20-1	CSARDRDGYTF
TRBJ2-5	TRBV7-9	CASSPGRSGGKQETQYF
TRBJ1-4	TRBV27	CASQGIGTGNEKLFF
TRBJ2-5	TRBV5-4	CASSFEAKPQETQYF
TRBJ2-7	TRBV5-1	CASSLAGLRTHEQYF
TRBJ2-7	TRBV7-2	CASSALGEQYF
TRBJ1-1	TRBV6-4	CASKGEMNTEAFF
TRBJ2-1	TRBV9	CASRDPYSGEQFF
TRBJ1-1	TRBV11-2	CAGSLDWGREAFF
TRBJ2-2	TRBV20-1	CSAILAGVGGELFF
TRBJ2-7	TRBV7-9	CASSLSSVSYEQYF
TRBJ1-1	TRBV20-1	CSASSYQGTNTEAFF
TRBJ2-2	TRBV7-8	CASSFQLAGGGGELFF
TRBJ2-3	TRBV7-6	CASSLGRSPTRTDTQYF
TRBJ2-1	TRBV6-1	CASSASLGPGSGSSYNEQFF